This record looks at one T cell receptor (beta chain) sequence and its context. From germline, CDR1 is GTSNPN and CDR2 SVGIG (reference sequence). This CDR3 is built from 16 residues. With 0 bases clipped from V and 2 bases from J, the junction kept 7 bases outside the gene matches. The source of the sample is a study of OX40 agonist ivuxolimab in advanced cancers. The wider study: Ivuxolimab, an antibody that agonizes OX40 (CD134), was administered to the patients. The patients received ivuxolimab by intravenous route every 2 weeks at 0.01 to 10 mg/kg. The study enrolled dose-escalation patients with hepatocellular carcinoma, melanoma, renal cell or head and neck cancer. Two patients with cutaneous melanoma and one with hepatocellular carcinoma, three in total, showed partial responses.

Repertoires were generated with immunoSEQ multiplex PCR, while TCRdb's copy carries only in-frame clones and drops some. Of roughly 100,000 clones detected, roughly nine tenths appear once; the ten largest clones hold approximately 5.7%. The specimen comprised CD4+ or CD8+ T cells sorted from blood, sampled in a trial of the OX40 agonist ivuxolimab. This receptor was identified in an adult with an advanced solid tumor such as melanoma, head and neck, liver or kidney cancer. The chain joins TRBV30 to TRBJ2-3; 8 nucleotides line up with TRBD1. The CDR3 region is CAWSVRGTGLTDTQYF. The CDR3 DNA follows: TGTGCCTGGAGTGTACGCGGGACAGGCCTCACAGATACGCAGTATTTT.